There are a few counts of the clone carrying this T cell receptor (beta chain). This specimen belongs to a study of blood T cell repertoires in COVID-19. Study context: Acute and convalescent COVID-19 specimens originated in the United States, Italy and Spain.

Individuals in the exposed group had encountered a COVID-19 case within 2 weeks preceding study entry. CDR3 length equals 13 residues. Germline loops: CDR1 ENHRY, CDR2 SYGVKD. Losses at the gene ends were 10 bases for V and 1 base for J; bases not matched to a gene: 7. Produced via immunoSEQ multiplex PCR; TCRdb's table is partial and in-frame only. The data show around 250,000 clones, with 91% seen just once and roughly 2.9% held by the top ten. The receptor comes from a man aged 35-49 years who had been exposed to COVID-19. The chain is built from TRBV10-3 and TRBJ2-7; 7 bases agree with TRBD2. The source material was PBMCs or T cells enriched from blood (not recorded which). This CDR3 reads CATATSQSYEQYF. CDR3 DNA: TGTGCCACCGCGACTAGCCAGTCCTACGAGCAGTACTTC.